The sequence of this TCR beta chain was determined in a study of shared clonotypes between healthy human individuals. Study-level points and caveats: Generation probabilities were higher for clonotypes shared across all four sorted-subset donors than for unshared ones.

Profiled with immunoSEQ multiplex PCR; TCRdb holds only in-frame clones, not every one. The repertoire holds about 2.1 million clones, with 80% to 95% as singletons. In the naive CD8 group, cells lacked CD45RO and were positively selected for CCR7, so terminally differentiated effector memory CD45RA+ cells were left out. V dropped 1 base and J dropped 2 bases, with 8 bases sitting between them. This CDR3 has 14 amino acids. Germline values: CDR1 SGHDT, CDR2 YYEEEE. Remarks on this clone: What it binds is unknown.

Sequenced: naive CD8+ T cells from PBMCs. The chain joins TRBV5-6 to TRBJ2-3; no reliable D call. The receptor was isolated from a man between 18 and 35 years old in good health. Some clones in this sample may be carry-over from other donors' samples. CDR3 sequence (DNA): TGTGCCAGCAGCTTGTTCGCATACACAGATACGCAGTATTTT. It is translated as CASSLFAYTDTQYF.